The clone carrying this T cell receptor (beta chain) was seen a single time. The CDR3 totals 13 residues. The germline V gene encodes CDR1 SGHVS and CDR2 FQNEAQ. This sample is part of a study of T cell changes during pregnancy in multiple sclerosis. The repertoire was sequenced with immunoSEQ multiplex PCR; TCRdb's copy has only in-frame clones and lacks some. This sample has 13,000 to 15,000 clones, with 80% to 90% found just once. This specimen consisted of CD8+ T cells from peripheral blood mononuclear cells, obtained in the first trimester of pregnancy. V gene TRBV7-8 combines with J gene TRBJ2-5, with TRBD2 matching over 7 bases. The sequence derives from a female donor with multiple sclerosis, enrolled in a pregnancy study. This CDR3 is CGGLGGPVETQYF. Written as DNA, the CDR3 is TGTGGGGGTTTGGGAGGGCCGGTAGAGACCCAGTACTTC.